This TCR beta chain was recorded in a study of blood T cell repertoires in COVID-19. Original handling: Estimation of nucleated cell counts relied on the amplification of reference gene primers. Libraries were prepared by immunoSEQ multiplex PCR; TCRdb keeps only in-frame clonotypes and omits some of them. The DNA was the basis for D and trimming; V, J and clone size are from that table. The sample lists under 75,000 clones, about 86% occurring once. From germline, CDR1 is LGHDT and CDR2 YNNKEL (reference sequence). This CDR3 has 12 residues. Trimming removed 0 bases at V and 2 bases at J, with 2 bases between.

The rearrangement links TRBV3-1 (or the pseudogene TRBV3-2) to TRBJ2-7; D gene ambiguous. This receptor was obtained from a human donor in a cohort sampled during active COVID-19. Sequenced sample: peripheral blood. CDR3 protein: CASSQDTYEQYF. DNA for the CDR3: TGTGCCAGCAGCCAAGACACCTACGAGCAGTACTTC.